This T cell receptor (beta chain) originates from a study of T cell changes during pregnancy in multiple sclerosis. This CDR3 has 14 amino acids. Germline V gives CDR1 SGDLS, CDR2 YYNGEE. V was shortened by 0 bases and J by 6 bases, with 12 bases between the two germline ends. Clones were sequenced by immunoSEQ multiplex PCR, and TCRdb holds only the in-frame ones, with some missing. The repertoire consists of roughly 89,000 clones, with just under 95% occurring once and the leading ten covering about 4.5%. The chain combines TRBV9 with TRBJ1-2; possible D gene TRBD1, 6 bases. This specimen consisted of peripheral blood, obtained in the first trimester of pregnancy. This receptor was obtained from a female donor with multiple sclerosis, enrolled in a pregnancy study. The CDR3 loop reads CASSVARGEDGYTF. For the CDR3, the DNA is TGTGCCAGCAGCGTAGCCAGGGGTGAGGATGGCTACACCTTC.